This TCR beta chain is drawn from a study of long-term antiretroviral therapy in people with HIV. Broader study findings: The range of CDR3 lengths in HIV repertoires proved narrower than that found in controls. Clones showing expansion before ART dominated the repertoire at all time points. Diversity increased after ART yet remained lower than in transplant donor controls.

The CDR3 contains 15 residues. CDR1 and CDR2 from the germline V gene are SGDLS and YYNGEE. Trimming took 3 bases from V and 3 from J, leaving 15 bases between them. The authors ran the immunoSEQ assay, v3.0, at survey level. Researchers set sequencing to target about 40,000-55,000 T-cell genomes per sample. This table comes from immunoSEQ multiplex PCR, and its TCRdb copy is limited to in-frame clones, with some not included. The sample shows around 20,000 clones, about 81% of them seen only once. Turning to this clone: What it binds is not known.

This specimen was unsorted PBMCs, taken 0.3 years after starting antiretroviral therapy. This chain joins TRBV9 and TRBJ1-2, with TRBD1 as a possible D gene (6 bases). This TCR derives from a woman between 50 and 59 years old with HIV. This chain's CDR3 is CASSGDIRGDYGYTF. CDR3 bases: TGTGCCAGCAGCGGAGATATCAGGGGTGACTATGGCTACACCTTC.